This T cell receptor beta chain was obtained from a study of blood T cell repertoires in COVID-19 (dated by TCRdb to 2020 to 2021). For context, the study as a whole: Collaborator samples came from the United States, Italy and Spain and covered acute and convalescent phases of COVID-19. The material from the prospective study consisted of cDNA or gDNA derived from T cells, B-cell-depleted T cells, or PBMCs. The dataset comprised deeply sampled blood TCRbeta repertoires from subjects exposed to, actively infected with, or recovered from COVID-19. The repertoires were released in a freely available public database meant as a resource for research on the immune response to SARS-CoV-2. The samples were drawn from the first 160 participants of the ongoing ImmuneRACE study and from some 1,300 subjects provided by 6 global collaborators. Nearly every sample came with metadata listing a de-identified subject ID, COVID-19 status, age in years and sex. Where available, HLA class I and class II types were obtained from metadata supplied by the sample provider rather than from assay-based typing.

V lost 3 bases and J lost 7 bases; the stretch between them is 7 bases long. CDR1 and CDR2 were assigned from the germline V gene as KGHSH and LQKENI. The CDR3, from cysteine to phenylalanine, totals 13 residues. Just CDR3 DNA is preserved here, 39 bases in frame from base 1. Collaborating institutions collected whole blood in K2EDTA tubes following their own protocols. For TCRbeta analysis, collaborator samples were shipped as frozen whole blood, as isolated PBMCs, or as DNA extracted from either sample type. Study-wide conclusions, independent of this receptor: The amount of clinical and demographic metadata varied by source and participant and was provided uncurated.

TCRbeta CDR3 regions were amplified from genomic DNA by means of the immunoSEQ Assay, a bias-controlled multiplex PCR. In the original analysis: The number of nucleated cells in each sample was estimated from the amplification of reference gene primers within the assay. To quantify the absolute abundance of each unique TCRbeta CDR3 rearrangement, sequence reads were collapsed and filtered. For each sample, productive Simpson clonality was calculated as the square root of Simpson's diversity index across productive rearrangements. Here the immuneACCESS table is served through TCRdb, limited to in-frame sequences with V and J called. Missing clones are a known gap in these copies; in checked studies unresolved V genes cover under half, and the rest lacks a known reason. From that table come the V and J calls and clone size; the DNA was used to work out D and trimming. Counted in this sample were 200,000 to 250,000 clones; approximately 82% of them appeared once. The top ten clones comprise around 3.3% of the sample.

For this clone: Its antigen target is currently unknown. No quality values exist for individual bases; no much larger clone is one base distant.

The chain is made from TRBV18 and TRBJ1-6, with no reliable assignment of the D segment. Specimen: peripheral blood. This sequence was found in a woman of 80 years or more with acute or convalescent COVID-19. Read as DNA, the sequence is TGTGCCAGCTCACCCCGGGAAAATTCACCCCTCCACTTT. It encodes CASSPRENSPLHF.